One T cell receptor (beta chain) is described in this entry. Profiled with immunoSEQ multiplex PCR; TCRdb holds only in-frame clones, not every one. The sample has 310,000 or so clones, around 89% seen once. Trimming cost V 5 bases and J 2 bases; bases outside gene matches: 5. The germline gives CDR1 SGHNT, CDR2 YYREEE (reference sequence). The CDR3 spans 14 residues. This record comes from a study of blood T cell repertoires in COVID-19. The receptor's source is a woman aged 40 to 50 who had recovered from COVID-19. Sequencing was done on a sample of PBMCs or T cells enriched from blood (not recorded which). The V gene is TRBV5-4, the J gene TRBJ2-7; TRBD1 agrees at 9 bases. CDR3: CASRRDRDAYEQYF. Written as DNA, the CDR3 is TGTGCCAGCAGAAGGGACAGGGATGCCTACGAGCAGTACTTC.